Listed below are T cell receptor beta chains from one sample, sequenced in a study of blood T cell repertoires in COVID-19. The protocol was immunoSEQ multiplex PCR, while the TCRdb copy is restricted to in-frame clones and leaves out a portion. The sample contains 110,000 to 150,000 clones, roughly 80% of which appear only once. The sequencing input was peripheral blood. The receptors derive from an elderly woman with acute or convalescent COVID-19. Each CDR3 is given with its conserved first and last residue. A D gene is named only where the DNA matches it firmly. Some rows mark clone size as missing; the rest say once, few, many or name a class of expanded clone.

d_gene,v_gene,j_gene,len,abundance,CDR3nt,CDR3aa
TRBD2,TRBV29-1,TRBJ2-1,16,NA,TGCAGCGTTGAAGAAAGTAGCGGGAGCTCCTACAATGAGCAGTTCTTC,CSVEESSGSSYNEQFF
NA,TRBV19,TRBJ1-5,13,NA,TGTGCCAGTAGTGACACGGCCAGACAGCCCCAGCATTTT,CASSDTARQPQHF
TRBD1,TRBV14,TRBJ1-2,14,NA,TGTGCCAGCAGCCAGAGGACAGGGTTCGATGGCTACACCTTC,CASSQRTGFDGYTF
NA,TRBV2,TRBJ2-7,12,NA,TGTGCCAGCAGCCGGACTGCAACGGGGCAGTACTTC,CASSRTATGQYF
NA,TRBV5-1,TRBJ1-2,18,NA,TGCGCCAGCAGCTTGGTTTTCGGGACGGACAGACAGGCTCCTGGCTACACCTTC,CASSLVFGTDRQAPGYTF
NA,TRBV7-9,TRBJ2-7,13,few,TGTGCCAGCAGCTTAGAAGGCAGGTACGAGCAGTACTTC,CASSLEGRYEQYF
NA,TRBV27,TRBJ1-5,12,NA,TGTGCCAGCAGTTCCCTCGATCAGCCCCAGCATTTT,CASSSLDQPQHF
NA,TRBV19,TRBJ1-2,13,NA,TGTGCCAGTAGTATTAACAGGGATTATCGCTACACCTTC,CASSINRDYRYTF
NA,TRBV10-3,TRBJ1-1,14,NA,TGTGCCATCAGGGGGGTTAGGACAGACACTGAAGCTTTCTTT,CAIRGVRTDTEAFF
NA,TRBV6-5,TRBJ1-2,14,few,TGTGCCAGCAGCGGAGTCCGAGGGGGTAAAGGCTACACCTTC,CASSGVRGGKGYTF